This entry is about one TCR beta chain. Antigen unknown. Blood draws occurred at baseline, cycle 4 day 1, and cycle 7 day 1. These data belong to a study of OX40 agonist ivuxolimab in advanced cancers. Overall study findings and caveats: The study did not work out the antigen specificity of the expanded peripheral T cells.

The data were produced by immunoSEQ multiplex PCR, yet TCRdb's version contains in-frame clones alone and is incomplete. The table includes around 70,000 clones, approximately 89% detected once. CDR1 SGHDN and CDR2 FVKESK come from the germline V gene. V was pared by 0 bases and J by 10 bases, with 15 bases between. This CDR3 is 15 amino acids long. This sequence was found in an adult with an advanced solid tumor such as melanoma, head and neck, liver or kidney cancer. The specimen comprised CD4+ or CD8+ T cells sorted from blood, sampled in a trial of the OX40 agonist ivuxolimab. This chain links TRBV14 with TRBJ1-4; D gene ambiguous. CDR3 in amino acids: CASSQDLRVTGKLFF. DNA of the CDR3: TGTGCCAGCAGCCAAGATCTAAGGGTTACTGGAAAACTGTTTTTT.